This section outlines one T cell receptor (beta chain) sequence together with its context. Its target antigen remains unknown. Base qualities are not provided; no much larger clone lies one nucleotide away. This record belongs to a study of cytomegalovirus exposure and HLA in healthy donors (dated by TCRdb to 2015 to 2018). Regarding the study in general: An earlier analysis of under 600 of the donors reported approximately 290 Gb of sequence data and 117 million unique TCR beta sequences from about 200 million T cells. On average, roughly 200,000 unique TCR beta nucleotide sequences were sequenced per donor among 398 genotyped donors of the cohort, with about 17% of those sequences being non-productive. The number of typed donors differed by locus: about 620-640 for A, B, C, DRB1 and DQB1; some 540 for DQA1; around 580 for DPA1; and around 490 for DPB1. All discovery cohort repertoires had been generated on a single sequencing platform. In addition to the first cohort of 666 subjects, a separate validation cohort of 120 different subjects was used. An early release covering around 630 HLA-typed donors comprised approximately 290 gigabases of sequencing data and some 79 million unique TCR sequences. Of the 398 genotyped donors, 81% were placed in the genetic ancestry cluster associated with self-reported Caucasian donors. An earlier analysis of some 500 of the donors applied high-throughput TCR beta sequencing to assess whether each TCR beta V gene segment acted as functional or pseudogenic. Using immunosequencing, the study profiled T cell repertoires from some 670 subjects and related those repertoires to cytomegalovirus serostatus. The study aimed to test whether signatures of past pathogen exposure could be identified by cataloging public T cell receptors. Donor age, sex, ethnicity and CMV serostatus were compiled alongside the repertoire data. Rather than drawing on any new phenotypic data, the later analysis identified candidate immune exposures from TCR beta sequences and the way those sequences occurred across donors. Both class I and class II loci were covered by HLA typing, at four-digit resolution. A later genetic analysis took genome-wide SNP genotypes for about three fifths of the roughly 700 donors and used that subset as a discovery cohort. To predict cytomegalovirus infection status, the study combined high-throughput TCR immunosequencing, statistical association of individual TCRs with disease status, and machine learning. About five DR-DQ haplotypes were handled as single units for association and clustering, since linkage in the cohort was strong. A later analysis re-examined previously published TCR beta repertoires from roughly 650 donors and added high-resolution HLA genotyping to investigate patterns of TCR occurrence.

Paper-wide results and their limitations: An association between a missense DCLRE1C variant and V-gene and J-gene trimming of TCR beta chains was found in a later genetic analysis and replicated in an independent cohort. The study listed approximately 150 TCR beta chains as associated with cytomegalovirus. A later analysis found that most CMV-associated TCR beta chains appeared HLA-restricted, with HLA associations seemingly driven largely by CMV exposure. A few of the identified cytomegalovirus-associated TCR beta chains were confirmed in vitro to be specific for cytomegalovirus antigens. The classifier was reported to diagnose cytomegalovirus status with high specificity and sensitivity in both the original cohort and the validation cohort. A further reported finding was that TCR beta sequences accurately predicted the HLA-A and HLA-B alleles for most subjects in the first cohort. According to a later analysis, TCR association rates differed among HLA loci, with DRB1 alleles showing the most associated TCRs and HLA-C alleles showing the fewest. At a false discovery rate of 0.05, a later analysis linked roughly 17,000 TCR beta sequences to specific HLA alleles. The sequencing pipeline was judged likely to have produced a cluster of highly shared sequence variants as a technical artifact. In a later genetic analysis, fewer N-insertions in productive TCRs were reported among donors in an Asian-associated ancestry cluster than the roughly 710-donor mean. Linkage disequilibrium might explain the correlated functional status among segregating V segments, but an unknown experimental factor could not be excluded. In an earlier analysis of roughly 560 of the donors, most TCR beta V segments were observed in productive rearrangements about 90% or about 30% of the time, broadly matching IMGT annotations. A later analysis reported that several top co-occurrence clusters appeared linked to parvovirus B19, influenza, CMV and Epstein-Barr virus. When HLA alleles, especially DR and DQ, strongly co-occurred, TCR associations were difficult to assign to individual alleles. It was suggested by the authors that the approach could potentially be generalized to other disease states and immunological phenotypes. Sequencing depth was assumed to be roughly uniform across donors in the presence/absence analyses, though that assumption may not hold. A later analysis found that HLA-associated TCR beta chains were more clonally expanded and had lower generation probabilities than equally common non-associated chains. Because HLA typing was unavailable for some donors at each locus, only the typed subset was used in association tests. Immune exposure information for the cohort was limited to CMV serostatus. The earlier analysis of 587 of the donors excluded seventeen rarely observed V segments, including chromosome 9 orphons, because counts were too low. In this cohort, only TCR beta chains were sequenced, and detectable features were limited by the absence of alpha or paired-chain data. Most TCR sequences were seen in very few donors, while some public TCRs were found in many individuals.

Library construction relied on the immunoSEQ multiplex PCR assay. For the multiplex PCR, a mixture combining 60 forward primers for TCR Vbeta segments and 13 reverse primers for TCR Jbeta segments was used. A multiplex PCR assay on genomic DNA amplified the CDR3 region of rearranged TCR beta genes. Amplified TCR beta libraries were sequenced as 87-base-pair reads on the Illumina HiSeq System. In the source study's methods: A later analysis counted tens of millions of unique TCR beta chains across the 700 or so repertoires, and around 9.9 million of these chains were shared by at least two donors. A nearest-neighbor algorithm error-corrected the raw reads and collapsed the reads into unique sequences, merging closely related sequences to remove PCR and sequencing errors. To assign V, D and J gene segments, CDR3 sequences were aligned to IMGT reference sequences. For a sequence to be retained, a match of at least six nucleotides was required to both a V gene segment and a J gene segment. Rearrangements were called productive when the CDR3 lacked stop codons and stayed in frame with V and J; all others were non-productive. CDR3 was defined according to IMGT convention as the region running from the second conserved V-encoded cysteine to the conserved J-encoded phenylalanine. The earlier analysis of about 610 of the donors excluded any sequence lacking an unambiguous match to a single V gene segment. In an earlier analysis of approximately 560 of the donors, a V segment was called functional when productive rearrangements were above 56.7%, and segregating when the standard deviation between donors exceeded 5%. A statistical classification framework was developed to diagnose cytomegalovirus status using the catalog of TCR beta chain sequences. A later analysis assigned V and J genes by comparing TCR nucleotide sequences with IMGT/GENE-DB human TR gene sequences. A later analysis assigned CDR3 sequences and most-parsimonious VDJ recombination scenarios with the TCRdist pipeline. A later analysis defined each TCR beta chain by its CDR3 amino acid sequence plus V-gene family, and excluded reads lacking a unique V-gene family. To address suspected cross-contamination and a sequencing artifact, a later analysis removed 592 highly shared, low-generation-probability nucleotide sequences. In a later analysis, a clonal expansion index for each public chain was calculated from normalized within-repertoire ranks of inferred template counts. In a later analysis, generation probabilities were computed with a VDJ recombination model fitted to out-of-frame rearrangements, and the resulting probabilities were checked against IGoR. In a later analysis, TCR-TCR, TCR-HLA and TCR-CMV co-occurrence was scored with hypergeometric tests, and a repertoire-size bias correction was applied to TCR pairs. In a later analysis, false discovery rates were estimated by permuting HLA or CMV assignments 20 times. In a later analysis, co-occurring TCRs were grouped using DBSCAN, with TCRdist sequence similarity added in when clustering inside HLA-allele-positive subsets. For co-occurrence clustering, repertoires with fewer than 30,000 or more than 120,000 public chains were excluded, along with several repertoires with anomalous nucleotide sharing. This is the immuneACCESS table as TCRdb keeps it, with only in-frame sequences that have V and J called. A part of the clones is gone; compared with another copy, unresolved V genes explain less than half, and the rest is unexplained. The V and J calls and clone size are taken from that table; D and trimming were inferred from the DNA. This sample lists about 180,000 clones; roughly 84% were detected once. About 0.39% of the sample is taken by the ten largest.

The cohort was made up of roughly 670 healthy bone marrow donors. At the time of sampling, every cohort member was nominally healthy, though immune exposures that went unrecorded were likely present. The donor was CMV seronegative and was included in the group of several hundred seronegative cohort members. A peripheral blood sample was collected from each donor, and TCR beta sequencing was performed on peripheral blood mononuclear cells. Genomic DNA extraction from the blood cell samples was performed with the Qiagen DNeasy Blood Extraction Kit. The sample consisted of PBMCs. The origin of this receptor is a boy between 2 and 10 years old in good health and CMV-seronegative.

DNA sequence: TGCAGCGGTCAGACAGGCAATCAGCCCCAGCATTTT. It translates to CSGQTGNQPQHF. Recombination connected TRBV29-1 to TRBJ1-5; D gene: possibly TRBD1, on 5 matching bases. CDR1 and CDR2 were assigned from the germline V gene as SQVTM and ANQGSEA. V was cut back by 7 bases and J by 2 bases, leaving a gap of 9 bases between them. The CDR3, from cysteine to phenylalanine, totals 12 residues. Only CDR3 DNA is held: 36 bases, read in frame from base 1.